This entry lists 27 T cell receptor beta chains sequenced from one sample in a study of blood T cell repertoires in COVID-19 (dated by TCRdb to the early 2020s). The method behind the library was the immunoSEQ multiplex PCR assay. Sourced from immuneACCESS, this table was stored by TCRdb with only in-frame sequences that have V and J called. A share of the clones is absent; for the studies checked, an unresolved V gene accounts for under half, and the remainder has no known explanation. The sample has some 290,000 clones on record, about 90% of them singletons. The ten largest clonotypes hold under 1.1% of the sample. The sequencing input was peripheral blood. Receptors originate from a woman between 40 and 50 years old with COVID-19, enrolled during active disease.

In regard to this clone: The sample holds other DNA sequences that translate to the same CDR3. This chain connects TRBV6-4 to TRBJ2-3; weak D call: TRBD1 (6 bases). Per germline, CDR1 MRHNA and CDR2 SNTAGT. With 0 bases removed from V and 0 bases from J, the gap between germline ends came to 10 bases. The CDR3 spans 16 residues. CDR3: CASSDSAGESTDTQYF. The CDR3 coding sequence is TGTGCCAGCAGTGACTCAGCAGGGGAGAGCACAGATACGCAGTATTTT.

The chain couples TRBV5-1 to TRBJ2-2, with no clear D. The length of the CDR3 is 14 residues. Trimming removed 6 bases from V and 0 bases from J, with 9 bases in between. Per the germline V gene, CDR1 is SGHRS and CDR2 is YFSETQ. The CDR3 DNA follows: TGCGCCAGCATACAGAGCTCGAACACCGGGGAGCTGTTTTTT. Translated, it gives CASIQSSNTGELFF.

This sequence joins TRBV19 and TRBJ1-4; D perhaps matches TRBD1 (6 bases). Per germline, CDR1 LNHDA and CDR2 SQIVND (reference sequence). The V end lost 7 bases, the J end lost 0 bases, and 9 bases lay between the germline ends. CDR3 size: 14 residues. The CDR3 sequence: CASKQGSTNEKLFF. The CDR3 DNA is TGTGCCAGTAAACAGGGATCAACTAATGAAAAACTGTTTTTT.

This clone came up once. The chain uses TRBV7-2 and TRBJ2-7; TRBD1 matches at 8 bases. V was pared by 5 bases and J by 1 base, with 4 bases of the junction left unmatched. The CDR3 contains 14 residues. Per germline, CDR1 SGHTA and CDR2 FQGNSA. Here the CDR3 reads CASSEGQGSYEQYF. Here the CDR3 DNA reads TGTGCCAGCAGCGAAGGACAGGGATCCTACGAGCAGTACTTC.

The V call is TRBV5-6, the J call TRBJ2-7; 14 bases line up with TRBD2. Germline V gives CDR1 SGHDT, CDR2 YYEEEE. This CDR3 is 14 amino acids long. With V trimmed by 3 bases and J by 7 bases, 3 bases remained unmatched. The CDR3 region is CASSWGLAGEEQYF. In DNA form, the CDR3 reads TGTGCCAGCAGCTGGGGACTAGCGGGAGAGGAGCAGTACTTC.

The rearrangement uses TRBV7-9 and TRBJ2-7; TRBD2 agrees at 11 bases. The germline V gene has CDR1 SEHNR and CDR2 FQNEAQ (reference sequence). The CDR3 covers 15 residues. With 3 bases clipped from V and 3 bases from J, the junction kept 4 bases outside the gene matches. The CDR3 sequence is CASSFLAGGFYEQYF. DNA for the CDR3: TGTGCCAGCAGCTTCCTAGCGGGAGGCTTCTACGAGCAGTACTTC.

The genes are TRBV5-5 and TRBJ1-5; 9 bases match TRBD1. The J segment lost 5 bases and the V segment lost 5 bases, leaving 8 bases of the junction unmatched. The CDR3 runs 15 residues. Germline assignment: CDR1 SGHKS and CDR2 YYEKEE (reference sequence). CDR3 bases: TGTGCCAGCAGTTTTACAGGGGGCTGGGATCAGCCCCAGCATTTT. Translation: CASSFTGGWDQPQHF.

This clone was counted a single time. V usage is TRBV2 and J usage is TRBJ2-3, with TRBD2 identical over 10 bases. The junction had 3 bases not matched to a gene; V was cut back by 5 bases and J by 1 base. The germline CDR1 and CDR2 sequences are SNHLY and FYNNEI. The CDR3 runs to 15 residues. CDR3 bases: TGTGCCAGCAGTAGAGGACTAGCGGGCACAGATACGCAGTATTTT. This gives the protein CASSRGLAGTDTQYF. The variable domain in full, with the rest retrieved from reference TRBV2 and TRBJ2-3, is EPEVTQTPSHQVTQMGQEVILRCVPISNHLYFYWYRQILGQKVEFLVSFYNNEISEKSEIFDDQFSVERPDGSNFTLKIRSTKLEDSAMYFCASSRGLAGTDTQYFGPGTRLTVL.

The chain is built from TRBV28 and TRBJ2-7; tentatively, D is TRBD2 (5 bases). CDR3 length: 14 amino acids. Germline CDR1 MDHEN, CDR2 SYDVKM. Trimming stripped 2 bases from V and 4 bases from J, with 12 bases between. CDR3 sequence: CASSLRSGKYEQYF. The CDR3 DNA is TGTGCCAGCAGTTTACGGAGCGGCAAATACGAGCAGTACTTC.

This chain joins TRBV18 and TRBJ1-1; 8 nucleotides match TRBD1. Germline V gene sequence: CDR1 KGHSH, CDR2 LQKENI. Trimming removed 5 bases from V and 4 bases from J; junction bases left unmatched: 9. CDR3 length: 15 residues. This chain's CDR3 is CASSLETGVFTEAFF. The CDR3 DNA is TGTGCCAGCTCATTAGAGACAGGGGTCTTCACTGAAGCTTTCTTT.

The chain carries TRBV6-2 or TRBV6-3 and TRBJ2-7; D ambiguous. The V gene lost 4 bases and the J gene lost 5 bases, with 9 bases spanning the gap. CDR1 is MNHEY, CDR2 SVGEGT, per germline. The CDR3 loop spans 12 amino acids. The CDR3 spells CASSSRIHEQYF. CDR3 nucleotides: TGTGCCAGCAGTTCCAGGATCCACGAGCAGTACTTC.

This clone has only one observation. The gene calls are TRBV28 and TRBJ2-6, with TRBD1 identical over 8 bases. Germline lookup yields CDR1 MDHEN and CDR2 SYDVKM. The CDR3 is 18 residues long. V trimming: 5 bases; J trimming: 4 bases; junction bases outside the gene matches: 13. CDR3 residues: CASSDQGARPPGANVLTF. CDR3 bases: TGTGCCAGCAGTGACCAGGGGGCAAGGCCGCCCGGGGCCAACGTCCTGACTTTC.

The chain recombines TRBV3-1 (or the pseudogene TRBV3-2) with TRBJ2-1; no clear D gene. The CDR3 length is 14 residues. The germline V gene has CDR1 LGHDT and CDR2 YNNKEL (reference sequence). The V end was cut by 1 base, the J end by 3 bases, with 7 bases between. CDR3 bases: TGTGCCAGCAGCCAAGGGCAAAGCTACAATGAGCAGTTCTTC. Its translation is CASSQGQSYNEQFF.

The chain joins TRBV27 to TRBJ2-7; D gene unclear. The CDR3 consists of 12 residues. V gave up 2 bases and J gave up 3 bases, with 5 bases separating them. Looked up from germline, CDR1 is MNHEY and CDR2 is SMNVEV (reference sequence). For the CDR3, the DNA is TGTGCCAGCAGTTTAATCGGCTACGAGCAGTACTTC. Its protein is CASSLIGYEQYF.

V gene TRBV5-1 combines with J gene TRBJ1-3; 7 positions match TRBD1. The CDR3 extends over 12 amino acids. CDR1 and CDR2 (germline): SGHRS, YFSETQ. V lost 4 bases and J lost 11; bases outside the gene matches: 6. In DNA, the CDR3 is TGCGCCAGCAGCCGAGAGCAGGGGGCCATATATTTT. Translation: CASSREQGAIYF.

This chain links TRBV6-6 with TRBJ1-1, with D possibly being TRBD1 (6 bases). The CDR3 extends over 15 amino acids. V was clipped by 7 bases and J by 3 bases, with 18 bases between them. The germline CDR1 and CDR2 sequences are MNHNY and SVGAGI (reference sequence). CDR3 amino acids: CASTPSLGADTEAFF. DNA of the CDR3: TGTGCCAGCACTCCCTCCCTGGGGGCGGACACTGAAGCTTTCTTT.

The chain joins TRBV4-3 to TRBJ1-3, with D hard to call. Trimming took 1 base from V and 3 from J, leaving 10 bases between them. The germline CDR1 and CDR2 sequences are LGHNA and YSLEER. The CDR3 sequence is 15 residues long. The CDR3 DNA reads TGCGCCAGCAGCCAAGGGGGAGGGCTTGGAAACACCATATATTTT. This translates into CASSQGGGLGNTIYF.

The CDR3 spells CASSLELDTQYF. CDR3 DNA sequence: TGCGCCAGCAGCTTGGAACTAGATACGCAGTATTTT. This sequence joins TRBV5-1 and TRBJ2-3; D is unclear. Germline CDR1 reads SGHRS; CDR2 reads YFSETQ. V was clipped by 0 bases and J by 5 bases, with 4 bases between them. This CDR3 has 12 amino acids. Combining the CDR3 with reference TRBV5-1 and TRBJ2-3 gives the whole variable domain KAGVTQTPRYLIKTRGQQVTLSCSPISGHRSVSWYQQTPGQGLQFLFEYFSETQRNKGNFPGRFSGRQFSNSRSEMNVSTLELGDSALYLCASSLELDTQYFGPGTRLTVL.

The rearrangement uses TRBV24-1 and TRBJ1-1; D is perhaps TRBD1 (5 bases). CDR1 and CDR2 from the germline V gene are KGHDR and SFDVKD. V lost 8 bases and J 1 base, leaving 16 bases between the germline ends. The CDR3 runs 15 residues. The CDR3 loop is CATNDPDRPNTEAFF. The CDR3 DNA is TGTGCCACCAATGACCCCGACAGACCGAACACTGAAGCTTTCTTT.

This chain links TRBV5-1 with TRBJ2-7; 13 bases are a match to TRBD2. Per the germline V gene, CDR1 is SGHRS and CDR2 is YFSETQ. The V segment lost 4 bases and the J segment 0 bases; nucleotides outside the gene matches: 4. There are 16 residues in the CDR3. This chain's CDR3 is CASSAGLAGPSYEQYF. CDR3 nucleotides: TGCGCCAGCAGCGCGGGACTAGCGGGGCCCTCCTACGAGCAGTACTTC.

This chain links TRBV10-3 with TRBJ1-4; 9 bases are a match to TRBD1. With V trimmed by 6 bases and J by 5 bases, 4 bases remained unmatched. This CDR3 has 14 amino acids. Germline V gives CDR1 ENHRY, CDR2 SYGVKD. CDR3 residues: CAISLGQGNEKLFF. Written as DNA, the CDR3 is TGTGCCATCAGCTTGGGACAGGGAAATGAAAAACTGTTTTTT.

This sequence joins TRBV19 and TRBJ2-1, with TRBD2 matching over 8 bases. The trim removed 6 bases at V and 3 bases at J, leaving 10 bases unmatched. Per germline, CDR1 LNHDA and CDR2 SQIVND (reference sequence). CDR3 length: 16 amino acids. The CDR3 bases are TGTGCCAGTAGGACCCGGCGGGGGGCCAACTACAATGAGCAGTTCTTC. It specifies CASRTRRGANYNEQFF.

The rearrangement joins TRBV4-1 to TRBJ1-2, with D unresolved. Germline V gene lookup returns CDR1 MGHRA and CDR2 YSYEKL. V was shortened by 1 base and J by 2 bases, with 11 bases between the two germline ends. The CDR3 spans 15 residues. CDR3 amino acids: CASSQVNSGNYGYTF. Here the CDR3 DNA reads TGCGCCAGCAGCCAAGTCAATTCGGGAAACTATGGCTACACCTTC.

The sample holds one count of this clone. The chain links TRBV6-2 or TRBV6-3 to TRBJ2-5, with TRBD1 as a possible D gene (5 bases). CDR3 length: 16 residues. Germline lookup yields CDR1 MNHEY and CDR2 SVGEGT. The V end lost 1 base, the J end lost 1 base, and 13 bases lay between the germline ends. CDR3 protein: CASSYWSGKGQETQYF. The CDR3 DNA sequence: TGTGCCAGCAGTTACTGGTCAGGGAAGGGCCAAGAGACCCAGTACTTC.

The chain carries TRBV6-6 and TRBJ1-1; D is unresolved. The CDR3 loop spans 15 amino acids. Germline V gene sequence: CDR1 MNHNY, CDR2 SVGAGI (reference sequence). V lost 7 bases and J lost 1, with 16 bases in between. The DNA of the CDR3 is TGTGCCAGCATTTCGGGTCCACTCCCGAACACTGAAGCTTTCTTT. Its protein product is CASISGPLPNTEAFF.

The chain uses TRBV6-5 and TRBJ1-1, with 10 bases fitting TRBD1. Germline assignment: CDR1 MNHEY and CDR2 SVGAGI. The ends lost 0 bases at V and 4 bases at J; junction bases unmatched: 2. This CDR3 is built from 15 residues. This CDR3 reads CASSYSGTGATEAFF. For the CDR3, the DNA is TGTGCCAGCAGTTACTCTGGGACAGGGGCCACTGAAGCTTTCTTT.

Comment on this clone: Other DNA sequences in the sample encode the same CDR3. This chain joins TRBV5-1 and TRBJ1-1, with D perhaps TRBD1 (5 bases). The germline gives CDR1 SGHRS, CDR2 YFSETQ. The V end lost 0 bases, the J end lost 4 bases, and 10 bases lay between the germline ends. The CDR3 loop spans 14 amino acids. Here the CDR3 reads CASSLAVGVTEAFF. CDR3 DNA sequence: TGCGCCAGCAGCTTGGCCGTAGGGGTCACTGAAGCTTTCTTT.